These 32 T cell receptor beta chains came from one sample sequenced in a study of blood T cell repertoires in COVID-19. Here immunoSEQ multiplex PCR was the method, and the copy in TCRdb shows in-frame clones only, minus some. The sample has 150,000 to 200,000 clones; about 84% are singletons. Sequenced material: peripheral blood. These receptors originate from a woman in her 30s with acute or convalescent COVID-19.

V usage is TRBV7-2 and J usage is TRBJ2-3, with 7 bases lining up with TRBD2. The CDR3 runs to 15 residues. From germline, CDR1 is SGHTA and CDR2 FQGNSA. J was trimmed by 0 bases and V by 8 bases; bases with no gene match: 8. CDR3 nucleotides: TGTGCCAGCGATCGGCTAGCGGAAAGCACAGATACGCAGTATTTT. Translated: CASDRLAESTDTQYF.

This clone occurred once. CDR3 loop: CASSYGYGQPQHF. The CDR3 nucleotides read TGTGCCAGCAGTTATGGGTACGGGCAGCCCCAGCATTTT. The chain is built from TRBV6-5 and TRBJ1-5, with D uncertain. CDR1 and CDR2 from the germline V gene are MNHEY and SVGAGI. The CDR3 is 13 amino acids. V shed 3 bases and J shed 7 bases, with 10 bases lying between them.

This clone was detected a few times. The rearrangement uses TRBV12-3 or TRBV12-4 and TRBJ2-7; TRBD2 aligns across 7 bases. This CDR3 has 13 residues. Losses at the gene ends were 3 bases for V and 3 bases for J; bases not matched to a gene: 2. In DNA, the CDR3 is TGTGCCAGCAGTTTTGCTAGCGGCTACGAGCAGTACTTC. It encodes CASSFASGYEQYF.

This clone was observed a handful of times. J is TRBJ2-6 and V is TRBV5-1; 10 positions match TRBD2. This CDR3 spans 18 amino acids. J gave up 0 bases and V 0 bases, and 3 bases lay outside the gene matches. Germline V gives CDR1 SGHRS, CDR2 YFSETQ. The CDR3 region has the DNA TGCGCCAGCAGCTTGGTGTCTAGCGGGGGCTCTGGGGCCAACGTCCTGACTTTC. It translates to CASSLVSSGGSGANVLTF.

This clone has a handful of counts. The chain combines TRBV9 with TRBJ2-1; the D gene is possibly TRBD1 (6 bases). V lost 0 bases to trimming and J lost 4 bases, with 14 bases between them. The length of the CDR3 is 16 residues. Germline values: CDR1 SGDLS, CDR2 YYNGEE. CDR3 DNA: TGTGCCAGCAGCGTAGGGGGGACATATAGGTACAATGAGCAGTTCTTC. Its translation is CASSVGGTYRYNEQFF.

This chain connects TRBV6-4 to TRBJ1-2, with a weak D call TRBD1 (5 bases). V lost 5 bases and J 6 bases, leaving 16 bases between the germline ends. The germline CDR1 and CDR2 sequences are MRHNA and SNTAGT. The CDR3 runs 14 residues. Here the CDR3 reads CASSFGGDADGYTF. The CDR3 region has the DNA TGTGCCAGCAGTTTCGGAGGGGACGCGGATGGCTACACCTTC.

The CDR3 spells CASSLGVSGNTIYF. The CDR3 DNA reads TGTGCCAGCAGCTTAGGAGTATCTGGAAACACCATATATTTT. The rearrangement joins TRBV7-8 to TRBJ1-3, with D uncertain. The CDR3 has 14 amino acids. V was shortened by 1 base and J by 1 base, with 5 bases between the two germline ends. Germline V gene lookup returns CDR1 SGHVS and CDR2 FQNEAQ.

The V gene is TRBV6-2 or TRBV6-3, the J gene TRBJ1-2; 7 nucleotides line up with TRBD1. The V gene end was trimmed by 0 bases and the J gene end by 8 bases; junction bases not matched to a gene: 9. Per germline, CDR1 MNHEY and CDR2 SVGEGT. CDR3 length: 15 residues. The CDR3 region has the DNA TGTGCCAGCAGTTACTCGACAGGGAGCATCGGGGGCTACACCTTC. Its protein is CASSYSTGSIGGYTF.

The chain joins TRBV6-5 to TRBJ2-1, with D hard to call. Trimming shortened V by 11 bases and J by 6 bases, and 8 bases separated the two germline ends. Germline V CDR1 and CDR2: MNHEY, SVGAGI. The length of the CDR3 is 10 residues. Here the CDR3 DNA reads TGTGCCTGCCTAGGCAATGAGCAGTTCTTC. Residues: CACLGNEQFF.

The genes are TRBV19 and TRBJ2-1, with TRBD1 identical over 7 bases. The CDR3 spans 18 residues. The germline CDR1 and CDR2 sequences are LNHDA and SQIVND (reference sequence). V shed 5 bases, J shed 4 bases, and the junction held 17 bases outside the gene matches. In DNA form, the CDR3 reads TGTGCCAGTAGTTCCCGCACAGGGGCAGCCCTCTGGTACAATGAGCAGTTCTTC. Translation gives CASSSRTGAALWYNEQFF. The full variable domain, its missing parts supplied by reference TRBV19 and TRBJ2-1, is DGGITQSPKYLFRKEGQNVTLSCEQNLNHDAMYWYRQDPGQGLRLIYYSQIVNDFQKGDIAEGYSVSREKKESFPLTVTSAQKNPTAFYLCASSSRTGAALWYNEQFFGPGTRLTVL.

V gene TRBV6-2 or TRBV6-3 combines with J gene TRBJ2-3, with 13 bases aligning to TRBD2. CDR1 is MNHEY and CDR2 is SVGEGT in the germline V gene. The CDR3 extends over 18 amino acids. Trimming removed 2 bases from V and 2 bases from J; junction bases left unmatched: 7. CDR3 region: CASSYTRLAGGFTDTQYF. In nucleotides, the CDR3 is TGTGCCAGCAGTTACACCAGACTAGCGGGGGGTTTCACAGATACGCAGTATTTT.

V is TRBV11-2 and J is TRBJ2-1; D may be TRBD1 (6 bases). CDR1 and CDR2 (germline): SGHAT, FQNNGV. This CDR3 is built from 15 residues. Trimming pared 0 bases from V and 4 bases from J, leaving 10 bases between. The CDR3 is CASSLDPDRYNEQFF. The CDR3 region has the DNA TGTGCCAGCAGCTTAGATCCAGACAGGTACAATGAGCAGTTCTTC. Variable domain in full (rest from reference TRBV11-2 and TRBJ2-1): EAGVAQSPRYKIIEKRQSVAFWCNPISGHATLYWYQQILGQGPKLLIQFQNNGVVDDSQLPKDRFSAERLKGVDSTLKIQPAKLEDSAVYLCASSLDPDRYNEQFFGPGTRLTVL.

Only a few counts were recorded for this clone. J is TRBJ2-7 and V is TRBV29-1; weak D call: TRBD1 (6 bases). Per germline, CDR1 SQVTM and CDR2 ANQGSEA. There are 11 residues in the CDR3. V shed 6 bases and J shed 5 bases, with 11 bases lying between them. The CDR3 region is CSVATGNEQYF. The CDR3 coding sequence is TGCAGCGTAGCTACAGGGAACGAGCAGTACTTC.

The chain links TRBV6-2 or TRBV6-3 to TRBJ1-5, with TRBD1 as a possible D gene (5 bases). The V gene's germline CDR1 is MNHEY and CDR2 SVGEGT. The CDR3 contains 15 residues. V shed 3 bases and J shed 6 bases, with 15 bases lying between them. The CDR3 loop is CASSYATAKGQPQHF. DNA of the CDR3: TGTGCCAGCAGTTATGCGACAGCAAAGGGTCAGCCCCAGCATTTT.

The J gene is TRBJ1-4, the V gene TRBV5-4; D not certain. CDR3 size: 13 residues. V shed 4 bases and J shed 7 bases, with 11 bases lying between them. Germline values: CDR1 SGHNT, CDR2 YYREEE (reference sequence). The CDR3 here is CASSRGQSEKLFF. Written as DNA, the CDR3 is TGTGCCAGCAGCCGGGGTCAGAGTGAAAAACTGTTTTTT.

The chain links TRBV28 to TRBJ2-1, with D tentatively TRBD2 (5 bases). Trimming took off 3 bases at V and 1 base at J, with 13 bases between the two ends. This CDR3 has 16 amino acids. Germline CDR1 is MDHEN and CDR2 is SYDVKM. CDR3 nucleotide sequence: TGTGCCAGCAGTTTGTTCGGGAAAGGATCCTACAATGAGCAGTTCTTC. Its translation is CASSLFGKGSYNEQFF. The full variable domain, with the rest looked up from reference TRBV28 and TRBJ2-1, is DVKVTQSSRYLVKRTGEKVFLECVQDMDHENMFWYRQDPGLGLRLIYFSYDVKMKEKGDIPEGYSVSREKKERFSLILESASTNQTSMYLCASSLFGKGSYNEQFFGPGTRLTVL.

The V and J genes are TRBV20-1 and TRBJ2-7; D unclear. Per germline, CDR1 DFQATT and CDR2 SNEGSKA (reference sequence). This CDR3 has 10 residues. Trimming stripped 4 bases from V and 6 bases from J, with 7 bases between. CDR3 bases: TGCAGTGCTACCTACTCCGAGCAGTACTTC. Its translation: CSATYSEQYF.

Written as DNA, the CDR3 is TGTGCCAGCAGTTCGGGTCTCTATGGCTACACCTTC. This encodes CASSSGLYGYTF. This chain connects TRBV25-1 to TRBJ1-2; D ambiguous. Deletions cut 5 bases from V and 4 bases from J, with 8 bases between. This CDR3 has 12 amino acids. The V gene's germline CDR1 is MGHDK and CDR2 SYGVNS.

The J gene is TRBJ2-7, the V gene TRBV28; D is possibly TRBD1 (5 bases). The V gene lost 2 bases and the J gene lost 5 bases, with 19 bases spanning the gap. CDR1 is MDHEN and CDR2 is SYDVKM in the germline V gene. This CDR3 is built from 16 residues. The CDR3 here is CASSLLSGSGLNEQYF. CDR3 DNA: TGTGCCAGCAGTTTACTTTCCGGTTCAGGGCTGAACGAGCAGTACTTC.

V usage is TRBV30 and J usage is TRBJ1-2, with 12 nucleotides matching TRBD1. Germline CDR1 is GTSNPN and CDR2 is SVGIG (reference sequence). J was trimmed by 8 bases and V by 3 bases; bases with no gene match: 4. The CDR3 covers 13 residues. The CDR3 loop reads CAWRGQGARGYTF. CDR3 bases: TGTGCCTGGAGGGGACAGGGGGCGAGGGGCTACACCTTC.

J is TRBJ2-1 and V is TRBV7-2, with D possibly TRBD2 on 5 matching bases. Trimming took off 2 bases at V and 13 bases at J, with 15 bases between the two ends. The CDR3 sequence is 13 residues long. The V gene's germline CDR1 is SGHTA and CDR2 FQGNSA. CDR3 amino acids: CASSLKEALLQFF. CDR3 coding DNA: TGTGCCAGCAGCTTAAAGGAGGCCCTCCTACAGTTCTTC.

This CDR3 is CASSHGLGGSRETQYF. Written as DNA, the CDR3 is TGCGCCAGCAGCCACGGGCTCGGAGGCAGCAGGGAGACCCAGTACTTC. The gene calls are TRBV4-3 and TRBJ2-5, with D tentatively TRBD2 (5 bases). The germline V and J ends were trimmed by 3 bases and 5 bases, with 19 bases remaining between them. Germline V gene lookup returns CDR1 LGHNA and CDR2 YSLEER. The CDR3 extends over 16 amino acids.

CDR3 in DNA: TGTGCCAGCAGCCCTTCAACTCGTACTGGGGCCAACGTCCTGACTTTC. Translation gives CASSPSTRTGANVLTF. The genes are TRBV7-6 and TRBJ2-6, with D uncertain. This CDR3 contains 16 residues. The V end was cut by 5 bases, the J end by 2 bases, with 13 bases between. Germline values: CDR1 SGHVS, CDR2 FNYEAQ.

The DNA of the CDR3 is TGTGCCAGTATGAGGGAAAGGAGTCCCGGGGAGCTGTTTTTT. As protein: CASMRERSPGELFF. The chain has TRBV19 and TRBJ2-2; a possible D gene is TRBD2 (5 bases). The germline V and J ends were trimmed by 7 bases and 6 bases, with 15 bases remaining between them. CDR1 is LNHDA and CDR2 is SQIVND in the germline V gene (reference sequence). This CDR3 comprises 14 residues.

This clone occurred once. V and J are TRBV28 and TRBJ1-5, with 7 bases that match TRBD1. After removal of 3 bases from V and 2 bases from J, the junction contained 7 bases not matched to a gene. Germline V lookup: CDR1 MDHEN, CDR2 SYDVKM. CDR3 length equals 16 residues. This CDR3 reads CASSFQGVTRNQPQHF. CDR3 bases: TGTGCCAGCAGTTTTCAGGGGGTGACCCGCAATCAGCCCCAGCATTTT.

The chain recombines TRBV5-4 with TRBJ2-7, with D uncertain. The CDR3 totals 13 residues. Germline assignment: CDR1 SGHNT and CDR2 YYREEE (reference sequence). V was trimmed by 3 bases and J by 3 bases, leaving 10 bases between them. CDR3 coding DNA: TGTGCCAGCAGCTCGAAGGAGCGCTACGAGCAGTACTTC. The encoded protein is CASSSKERYEQYF.

The count of this clone is one. The chain combines TRBV5-1 with TRBJ2-7; a weak D match, TRBD2 (6 bases). Per the germline V gene, CDR1 is SGHRS and CDR2 is YFSETQ. This CDR3 contains 13 residues. V shed 3 bases and J shed 7 bases, with 14 bases lying between them. The CDR3 DNA reads as TGCGCCAGCAGCTCAATGGTGGGGGGAGAGCAGTACTTC. Translated: CASSSMVGGEQYF. The whole variable domain, filled in from reference TRBV5-1 and TRBJ2-7, reads KAGVTQTPRYLIKTRGQQVTLSCSPISGHRSVSWYQQTPGQGLQFLFEYFSETQRNKGNFPGRFSGRQFSNSRSEMNVSTLELGDSALYLCASSSMVGGEQYFGPGTRLTVT.

This sequence joins TRBV7-9 and TRBJ1-4; D gene unclear. CDR1 and CDR2 (germline): SEHNR, FQNEAQ (reference sequence). Trimming took off 10 bases at V and 3 bases at J, with 9 bases between the two ends. There are 12 residues in the CDR3. The CDR3 sequence is CATQESNEKLFF. CDR3 coding DNA: TGTGCCACCCAAGAGTCTAATGAAAAACTGTTTTTT.

The rearrangement links TRBV4-3 to TRBJ1-4; 9 bases are shared with TRBD1. V lost 4 bases and J lost 14; bases outside the gene matches: 14. Germline V gene data show CDR1 as LGHNA and CDR2 as YSLEER. There are 15 residues in the CDR3. The CDR3: CASSPPGTGFSKLFF. As DNA, the CDR3 is TGCGCCAGCAGCCCACCAGGGACAGGGTTCTCGAAGCTGTTTTTT.

This chain uses TRBV7-2 with TRBJ2-7; 8 bases align to TRBD2. There are 17 residues in the CDR3. The germline gives CDR1 SGHTA, CDR2 FQGNSA. The V gene end was trimmed by 6 bases and the J gene end by 6 bases; junction bases not matched to a gene: 19. The CDR3 DNA sequence: TGTGCCAGCAGTTATATATCGGCGGGACTAGGTCGGGGCGAGCAGTACTTC. Residues: CASSYISAGLGRGEQYF.

V usage is TRBV27 and J usage is TRBJ2-7, with D possibly matching TRBD1 (6 bases). Germline CDR1 MNHEY, CDR2 SMNVEV (reference sequence). V was clipped by 5 bases and J by 2 bases, with 16 bases between them. CDR3 size: 15 residues. The CDR3 region has the DNA TGTGCCAGCAGTCACAGGGTCGGGGCCGCCTACGAGCAGTACTTC. Translation: CASSHRVGAAYEQYF.

This rearrangement joins TRBV30 to TRBJ1-1; possible D gene TRBD1, 5 bases. The CDR3 consists of 14 residues. The germline CDR1 and CDR2 sequences are GTSNPN and SVGIG (reference sequence). With 3 bases removed from V and 5 bases from J, the gap between germline ends came to 16 bases. The CDR3 loop reads CAWRTRTIGTEAFF. CDR3 DNA: TGTGCCTGGAGAACCAGGACAATCGGGACTGAAGCTTTCTTT.